This T cell receptor beta chain is drawn from a study of OX40 agonist ivuxolimab in advanced cancers. The overall study: Patients received ivuxolimab, an agonistic anti-OX40 (CD134) antibody. A male proportion of 82.7% was recorded, with mean age about 62 years and range about 20 to 90.

This clone is medium-sized within its sample. The CDR3 extends over 17 amino acids. V lost 6 bases and J lost 3; bases outside the gene matches: 11. Per germline, CDR1 MDHEN and CDR2 SYDVKM. The sampling schedule covered blood at baseline, cycle 4 day 1, and cycle 7 day 1. Generated by immunoSEQ multiplex PCR, the TCRdb table keeps only in-frame clones and is missing some. The sample carries tens of thousands of clones, approximately 84% recorded once. The genes are TRBV28 and TRBJ1-2; TRBD1 matches at 12 bases. The sample consisted of CD4+ or CD8+ T cells sorted from blood, taken in a trial of the OX40 agonist ivuxolimab. This TCR was recovered from an adult with an advanced solid tumor such as melanoma, head and neck, liver or kidney cancer. The CDR3 region has the DNA TGTGCCAGCAGCTCCGGGACAGGGGGCGAGTGGGACTATGGCTACACCTTC. Its protein product is CASSSGTGGEWDYGYTF.